Listed below are T cell receptor beta chains from one sample, sequenced in a study of Graves' ophthalmopathy and Graves' hyperthyroidism. A single record per CDR3 protein comes from TCRdb applying MiXCR to the multiplex PCR reads. In the table there are fewer than 400,000 distinct CDR3 sequences, approximately 20% of which are singletons. Sequences were obtained from peripheral blood. The receptors stem from a woman aged 18-30 years with Graves' ophthalmopathy. The CDR3 runs from the conserved cysteine through the conserved F or W. Only some rows state a clone size, as once, few, many or a class for expanded clones.

V gene: TRBV28; J gene: TRBJ2-5; clone size: many; CDR3 protein: CASSADLYQETQYF
V gene: TRBV20-1; J gene: TRBJ2-7; clone size: -; CDR3 protein: CSARDEHDYEQYF
V gene: TRBV12-5; J gene: TRBJ2-2; clone size: many; CDR3 protein: CASGWGANTGELFF
V gene: TRBV19; J gene: TRBJ1-5; clone size: many; CDR3 protein: CASSYPGTGVGNQPQHF
V gene: TRBV6-2/TRBV6-3; J gene: TRBJ2-7; clone size: -; CDR3 protein: CASSAPSRGRDYEQYF
V gene: TRBV4-1; J gene: TRBJ2-2; clone size: -; CDR3 protein: CASSTPPILAGVTRTGELFF
V gene: TRBV20-1; J gene: TRBJ2-5; clone size: many; CDR3 protein: CSAEGLAGGRETQYF
V gene: TRBV27; J gene: TRBJ2-7; clone size: few; CDR3 protein: CASSLKATQTPIYEQYF
V gene: TRBV3-1; J gene: TRBJ2-7; clone size: many; CDR3 protein: CASSHPAGTGNYEQYF
V gene: TRBV6-1; J gene: TRBJ2-7; clone size: many; CDR3 protein: CASTEGGYEQYF
V gene: TRBV10-2; J gene: TRBJ2-5; clone size: many; CDR3 protein: CASKGRRLAGGLETQYF
V gene: TRBV27; J gene: TRBJ1-2; clone size: many; CDR3 protein: CASSFSGTAFRYGYTF
V gene: TRBV20-1; J gene: TRBJ2-7; clone size: many; CDR3 protein: CSARWQGTHEQYF
V gene: TRBV7-2; J gene: TRBJ1-6; clone size: many; CDR3 protein: CASSLPRTDSPLHF
V gene: TRBV15; J gene: TRBJ2-7; clone size: -; CDR3 protein: CATSRDTGYEQYF
V gene: TRBV12-3/TRBV12-4; J gene: TRBJ2-5; clone size: many; CDR3 protein: CASSALAGGTSGTQYF
V gene: TRBV5-1; J gene: TRBJ1-1; clone size: many; CDR3 protein: CASSFVGRAEAFF
V gene: TRBV30; J gene: TRBJ2-5; clone size: many; CDR3 protein: CAWNSRVEETQYF
V gene: TRBV28; J gene: TRBJ1-5; clone size: many; CDR3 protein: CASSFTAVSNQPQHF